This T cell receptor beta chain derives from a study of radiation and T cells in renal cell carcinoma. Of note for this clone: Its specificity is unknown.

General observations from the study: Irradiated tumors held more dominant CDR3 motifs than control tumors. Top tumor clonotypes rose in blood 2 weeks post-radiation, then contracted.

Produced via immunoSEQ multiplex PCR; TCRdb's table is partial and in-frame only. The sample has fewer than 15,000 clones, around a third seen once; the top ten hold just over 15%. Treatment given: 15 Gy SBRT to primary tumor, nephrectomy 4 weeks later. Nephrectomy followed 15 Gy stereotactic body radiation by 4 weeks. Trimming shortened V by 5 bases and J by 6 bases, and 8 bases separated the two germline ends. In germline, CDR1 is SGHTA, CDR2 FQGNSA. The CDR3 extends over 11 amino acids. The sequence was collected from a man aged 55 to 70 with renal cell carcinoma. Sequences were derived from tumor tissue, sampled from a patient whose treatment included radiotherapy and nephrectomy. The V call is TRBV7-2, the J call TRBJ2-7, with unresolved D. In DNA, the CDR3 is TGTGCCAGCAGCATCCTTAGCGAGCAGTACTTC. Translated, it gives CASSILSEQYF.